These T cell receptor beta chains were read from a single sample in a study of tumor and adjacent non-tumor tissue in lung cancer. One entry per CDR3 protein, called by TCRdb with MiXCR from the multiplex PCR reads. This sample yields tens of thousands of distinct CDR3 sequences, of which over 75% are seen a single time; about an eighth belongs to the top ten. Sequencing was carried out using lung tumor tissue. All receptors come from a woman aged 45-65 years with non-small cell lung cancer. Each CDR3 is given without its conserved first and last residue. The D gene is left open where the match is weak.

v_call: TRBV6-6
d_call: NA
cdr3_aa: ARSTPAQETQY

v_call: TRBV12-3/TRBV12-4
d_call: NA
cdr3_aa: AGNIQGRGTEAF

v_call: TRBV20-1
d_call: NA
cdr3_aa: SASGPRYEQY

v_call: TRBV4-1
d_call: TRBD1
cdr3_aa: TSNQDLYRGNTEAF

v_call: TRBV5-4
d_call: NA
cdr3_aa: TSSLAQRNTDTQY

v_call: TRBV6-5
d_call: TRBD1
cdr3_aa: ASSRTGRGTDTQY

v_call: TRBV6-1
d_call: NA
cdr3_aa: ARSERAFYQPQH

v_call: TRBV29-1
d_call: NA
cdr3_aa: SLGEGPINSEAF

v_call: TRBV7-9
d_call: TRBD1
cdr3_aa: ASSAAGTGYGFT

v_call: TRBV20-1
d_call: NA
cdr3_aa: SARDNSGLAALTYYNEQF

v_call: TRBV20-1
d_call: NA
cdr3_aa: SARDTGEGSYEQY

v_call: TRBV4-2
d_call: NA
cdr3_aa: VSSHDYAQGGYYGYT

v_call: TRBV12-3/TRBV12-4
d_call: NA
cdr3_aa: ASSSTGNSSLH

v_call: TRBV20-1
d_call: NA
cdr3_aa: SAMDRISLGETQY

v_call: TRBV11-2
d_call: NA
cdr3_aa: ASSPPGYEQL

v_call: TRBV7-2
d_call: TRBD2
cdr3_aa: ASSLDGSGRGYNEQF

v_call: TRBV4-1
d_call: TRBD1
cdr3_aa: ASCQRQGTHEQF

v_call: TRBV20-1
d_call: TRBD2
cdr3_aa: KARDTSGIPF

v_call: TRBV29-1
d_call: NA
cdr3_aa: SVNSKGNNEQF

v_call: TRBV20-1
d_call: TRBD2
cdr3_aa: NARPSSGKPYEQY

v_call: TRBV4-1
d_call: TRBD1
cdr3_aa: ATTYGDRVSNIEQF

v_call: TRBV5-5
d_call: NA
cdr3_aa: AGRLTVEKLF

v_call: TRBV4-3
d_call: TRBD1
cdr3_aa: ASNQDHTDRAKAF

v_call: TRBV29-1
d_call: NA
cdr3_aa: SVAEVRFEVF

v_call: TRBV15
d_call: TRBD2
cdr3_aa: ATSRDIVAGGADTQY

v_call: TRBV11-2
d_call: TRBD2
cdr3_aa: ASSPRASGPYEQY

v_call: TRBV6-1
d_call: NA
cdr3_aa: TSRMNRNSIDTQY

v_call: TRBV11-1
d_call: NA
cdr3_aa: TSSSSVGSTDTQY

v_call: TRBV4-2
d_call: NA
cdr3_aa: ASSRSTGSGQPQH